This T cell receptor (beta chain) was sequenced for a study of cytomegalovirus exposure and HLA in healthy donors. Study-level points and caveats: The tendency of first-cohort TCR clusters to co-occur in the 90 to 150 validation repertoires emerged from a later analysis.

The assay was immunoSEQ multiplex PCR, and TCRdb's table has in-frame clones only and misses some. Among approximately 150,000 clones listed, 85% were seen once. Turning to this clone: Its antigen is not identified.

The CDR3 length is 16 residues. CDR1 and CDR2 from the germline V gene are MNHEY and SMNVEV (reference sequence). Trimming took 0 bases from V and 7 from J, leaving 18 bases between them. The receptor was isolated from a young man in good health and CMV-seropositive. The rearrangement uses TRBV27 and TRBJ1-2; tentatively, D is TRBD1 (6 bases). The source material was PBMCs. The CDR3 is CASSLSGPQGLGGYTF. The CDR3 nucleotides are TGTGCCAGCAGTTTATCGGGGCCCCAGGGGTTGGGTGGCTACACCTTC.